Included here is one T cell receptor beta chain sequence, with context. Its specificity is unknown. This sample was taken from a study of cytomegalovirus exposure and HLA in healthy donors. General study points: HLA-A and HLA-B allele assignments for most subjects were reportedly predicted accurately using TCR beta sequences. Upon later analysis, HLA-associated TCR beta chains proved more clonally expanded than other, equally common chains. Among TCR beta chains, those listed as cytomegalovirus-associated numbered 164.

60 Vbeta and 13 Jbeta primers were used in PCR. The data were produced by immunoSEQ multiplex PCR, yet TCRdb's version contains in-frame clones alone and is incomplete. The table records about 100,000 clones, approximately 79% of them present only once. CDR1 is SQVTM, CDR2 ANQGSEA, per germline. V lost 0 bases, J lost 2 bases, and 21 bases lay in between. The CDR3 is 18 residues long. The sample comprised PBMCs. This TCR was recovered from a woman aged 55-70 years in good health and CMV-seropositive. The V call is TRBV29-1, the J call TRBJ2-3, with D uncertain. CDR3 region: CSVEDARGSHHFTDTQYF. CDR3 bases: TGCAGCGTTGAAGACGCCCGAGGCAGTCATCATTTCACAGATACGCAGTATTTT.